This TCR beta chain originates from a study of T cell responses to AZD1222 COVID-19 vaccine. For the study at large: Second doses that came at about 4 or about 12 weeks were put together. Study-level points and caveats: Within unmutated variant regions lay the reported targets of nearly half of spike-specific TCRs. Just 5 to 7 AZD1222 recipients tested seropositive at baseline. The donors showed a predominance of white British ancestry and of females, with possible underestimation of clonal diversity.

Repertoires were generated with immunoSEQ multiplex PCR, while TCRdb's copy carries only in-frame clones and drops some. Of 110,000 to 150,000 clones in the sample, over 75% were seen once. As to this clone: Its antigen is currently unknown.

The starting material was peripheral blood, obtained on day 0 of AZD1222 vaccination. This receptor was obtained from an adult in good health.

CDR3 protein: CASSYGGRAGANVLTF. The CDR3, as DNA: TGTGCCAGCAGTTATGGGGGCAGGGCTGGGGCCAACGTCCTGACTTTC. The chain carries TRBV28 and TRBJ2-6, with a weak D call TRBD1 (6 bases). Trimming left V 4 bases short and J 2 bases short, with 12 bases between. The CDR3 spans 16 residues. CDR1 is MDHEN and CDR2 is SYDVKM in the germline V gene.